The 28 T cell receptor beta chains below were found in one sample sequenced in a study of long-term antiretroviral therapy in people with HIV. Runs used v3.0 of the immunoSEQ assay and were done at survey level. TCRdb's table, derived via immunoSEQ multiplex PCR, lists solely in-frame clones and lacks some. The sample yields about 13,000 clones, roughly 80% seen once. The specimen comprised unsorted PBMCs, sampled 1.3 years after starting antiretroviral therapy. These TCRs come from a woman between 18 and 29 years old with HIV.

This chain connects TRBV2 to TRBJ1-5; D not resolved. The length of the CDR3 is 14 residues. Per the germline V gene, CDR1 is SNHLY and CDR2 is FYNNEI. V dropped 6 bases and J dropped 5 bases, with 14 bases sitting between them. CDR3 loop: CASRTRGSDQPQHF. The DNA for the CDR3 is TGTGCCAGCAGGACCCGAGGATCGGATCAGCCCCAGCATTTT.

The gene calls are TRBV7-2 and TRBJ1-2; 7 bases map to TRBD1. This CDR3 is built from 13 residues. With 5 bases clipped from V and 2 bases from J, the junction kept 2 bases outside the gene matches. Germline-derived CDR1 and CDR2 are SGHTA and FQGNSA. CDR3 bases: TGTGCCAGCAGCCCGACAGGGAACTATGGCTACACCTTC. Translating gives CASSPTGNYGYTF.

The J gene is TRBJ2-7, the V gene TRBV6-5, with D unclear. The CDR3 sequence is 12 residues long. In germline, CDR1 is MNHEY, CDR2 SVGAGI. Trimming stripped 5 bases from V and 2 bases from J, with 7 bases between. The CDR3 nucleotides read TGTGCCAGCAGTCACTATACCTACGAGCAGTACTTC. This codes for CASSHYTYEQYF.

The V and J genes are TRBV7-8 and TRBJ1-3; D remains unclear. The V gene's germline CDR1 is SGHVS and CDR2 FQNEAQ. Trimming removed 5 bases from V and 3 bases from J, with 2 bases in between. This CDR3 has 11 residues. CDR3 bases: TGTGCCAGCAGCGGTGGAAACACCATATATTTT. Translation gives CASSGGNTIYF.

The chain carries TRBV4-3 and TRBJ1-2, with TRBD1 matching over 7 bases. The V and J ends lost 0 bases and 8 bases, in that order; junction bases with no gene match: 12. Germline V CDR1 and CDR2: LGHNA, YSLEER. The CDR3 covers 16 residues. CDR3 in DNA: TGCGCCAGCAGCCAAGACAGGGGGGGGAGTTTTGGGGGCTACACCTTC. This codes for CASSQDRGGSFGGYTF.

This clone was counted once. This chain joins TRBV6-5 and TRBJ2-1; no firm D call. CDR3 size: 15 residues. The V and J ends lost 5 bases and 0 bases respectively, with 11 bases between them. CDR1 is MNHEY and CDR2 is SVGAGI in the germline V gene. This chain's CDR3 is CASSARPNSYNEQFF. The CDR3 bases are TGTGCCAGCAGTGCAAGGCCGAACTCCTACAATGAGCAGTTCTTC.

The table lists this clone with a count of one. The chain carries TRBV9 and TRBJ2-7; 10 bases align to TRBD2. Germline CDR1 SGDLS, CDR2 YYNGEE. There are 15 residues in the CDR3. J was trimmed by 7 bases and V by 4 bases; bases with no gene match: 11. In DNA form, the CDR3 reads TGTGCCAGCAGCTCAGGATTGAGCGGGAGGGGTGAGCAGTACTTC. This sequence encodes CASSSGLSGRGEQYF.

A word on this clone: Distinct nucleotide sequences in the sample also encode this CDR3. The J gene is TRBJ1-3, the V gene TRBV7-3; D uncertain. V was shortened by 5 bases and J by 4 bases, with 9 bases between the two germline ends. Germline lookup yields CDR1 SGHTA and CDR2 FQGTGA. This CDR3 is built from 13 residues. The CDR3 DNA reads as TGTGCCAGCAGCCGGGGATCCGGAAACACCATATATTTT. Amino acid sequence: CASSRGSGNTIYF.

This clone has a single count. The chain combines TRBV7-9 with TRBJ2-1; 9 bases match TRBD2. Per the germline V gene, CDR1 is SEHNR and CDR2 is FQNEAQ (reference sequence). The CDR3 is made up of 12 amino acids. V was pared by 6 bases and J by 8 bases, with 2 bases of the junction left unmatched. In DNA form, the CDR3 reads TGTGCCAGCAGGCTAGCGGGACATGAGCAGTTCTTC. It specifies CASRLAGHEQFF. Looking up the rest from reference TRBV7-9 and TRBJ2-1 gives the full variable domain: DTGVSQNPRHKITKRGQNVTFRCDPISEHNRLYWYRQTLGQGPEFLTYFQNEAQLEKSRLLSDRFSAERPKGSFSTLEIQRTEQGDSAMYLCASRLAGHEQFFGPGTRLTVL.

The chain has TRBV18 and TRBJ2-1, with TRBD1 identical over 9 bases. The CDR3 length is 14 residues. The ends lost 8 bases at V and 0 bases at J; junction bases unmatched: 2. From germline, CDR1 is KGHSH and CDR2 LQKENI. CDR3 sequence: CASRTGASYNEQFF. Here the CDR3 DNA reads TGTGCCAGCCGGACAGGGGCCTCCTACAATGAGCAGTTCTTC.

This chain's CDR3 is CATTGTAGTGELFF. CDR3 DNA: TGTGCCACCACCGGGACTGCCGGCACCGGGGAGCTGTTTTTT. This sequence joins TRBV6-5 and TRBJ2-2; D may be TRBD2 (6 bases). The CDR3 runs 14 residues. CDR1 is MNHEY and CDR2 is SVGAGI in the germline V gene. V gave up 10 bases and J gave up 4 bases, with 16 bases separating them.

Sample share makes this clone medium-sized. Other DNA sequences in this specimen translate into the identical CDR3. The genes are TRBV6-1 and TRBJ1-1; D may be TRBD1 (5 bases). Germline V gene lookup returns CDR1 MNHNS and CDR2 SASEGT. The CDR3 has 15 residues. Trimming cost V 6 bases and J 0 bases, with 14 bases left between them. The DNA for the CDR3 is TGTGCCAGCAGAGACCGGGACCGTGTGAACACTGAAGCTTTCTTT. Residues: CASRDRDRVNTEAFF.

This clone is medium-sized (0.01 to 0.1%) in the sample. This chain connects TRBV6-5 to TRBJ2-7; 9 bases are a match to TRBD2. The CDR3 sequence is 14 residues long. V trimming: 4 bases; J trimming: 2 bases; junction bases outside the gene matches: 3. Germline lookup yields CDR1 MNHEY and CDR2 SVGAGI. This CDR3 is CASSFSGSAYEQYF. CDR3 nucleotides: TGTGCCAGCAGTTTTAGCGGGAGTGCCTACGAGCAGTACTTC.

In its sample, this clone was seen a few times. The chain recombines TRBV19 with TRBJ1-2; D not certain. The CDR3 has 15 residues. The germline V gene has CDR1 LNHDA and CDR2 SQIVND (reference sequence). The ends were cut back, 1 base at V and 6 bases at J, with 15 bases in the middle. This chain's CDR3 is CASSIVGEGIDGYTF. The CDR3 nucleotides are TGTGCCAGTAGTATAGTTGGCGAAGGGATCGATGGCTACACCTTC. The full variable domain, its missing parts supplied by reference TRBV19 and TRBJ1-2, is DGGITQSPKYLFRKEGQNVTLSCEQNLNHDAMYWYRQDPGQGLRLIYYSQIVNDFQKGDIAEGYSVSREKKESFPLTVTSAQKNPTAFYLCASSIVGEGIDGYTFGSGTRLTVV.

In nucleotides, the CDR3 is TGTGCCAGTAGTATAGATCTCGAGACAGGCTATGGCTACACCTTC. Encoded protein: CASSIDLETGYGYTF. The genes are TRBV19 and TRBJ1-2, with D tentatively TRBD1 (6 bases). This CDR3 is built from 15 residues. Per the germline V gene, CDR1 is LNHDA and CDR2 is SQIVND (reference sequence). Trimming cost V 0 bases and J 4 bases, with 12 bases left between them.

This clone appeared once. The chain has TRBV28 and TRBJ1-1, with 9 bases that match TRBD1. The CDR3 is 12 amino acids. Losses at the gene ends were 8 bases for V and 10 bases for J; bases not matched to a gene: 8. Germline V CDR1 and CDR2: MDHEN, SYDVKM. CDR3 sequence reads: CASFITGGRAFF. CDR3 DNA sequence: TGTGCCAGCTTTATCACAGGGGGCAGAGCTTTCTTT.

This sequence joins TRBV2 and TRBJ2-7; TRBD1 might be the D (5 bases). V was clipped by 5 bases and J by 3 bases, with 14 bases between them. The CDR3 extends over 14 amino acids. Germline CDR1 and CDR2: SNHLY and FYNNEI. CDR3 in DNA: TGTGCCAGCAGTCGGACACCGGAGTACTACGAGCAGTACTTC. Translation: CASSRTPEYYEQYF.

V is TRBV5-1 and J is TRBJ1-1, with 8 bases that match TRBD1. The V gene's germline CDR1 is SGHRS and CDR2 YFSETQ. The CDR3 spans 14 residues. V was clipped by 4 bases and J by 1 base; unmatched bases: 3. The CDR3 nucleotides read TGCGCCAGCAGCGCCGGGACAGGGAACACTGAAGCTTTCTTT. As protein: CASSAGTGNTEAFF.

V and J are TRBV2 and TRBJ2-7, with a possible D match to TRBD2 (7 bases). Trimming took off 7 bases at V and 4 bases at J, with 17 bases between the two ends. The CDR3 is made up of 14 amino acids. The germline CDR1 and CDR2 sequences are SNHLY and FYNNEI. CDR3 loop: CASKGGSGPYEQYF. The CDR3 DNA is TGTGCCAGCAAAGGGGGTAGCGGGCCTTACGAGCAGTACTTC.

The chain is built from TRBV11-2 and TRBJ2-1; D may be TRBD2 (6 bases). Trimming shortened V by 4 bases and J by 10 bases, and 14 bases separated the two germline ends. This CDR3 is 13 amino acids long. Looked up from germline, CDR1 is SGHAT and CDR2 is FQNNGV. The CDR3 DNA reads as TGTGCCAGCAGCTCCGGGGACTCCCTGGAGCAGTTCTTC. It specifies CASSSGDSLEQFF.

This chain uses TRBV15 with TRBJ1-4; no firm D call. The germline V gene has CDR1 LNHNV and CDR2 YYDKDF (reference sequence). The CDR3 extends over 15 amino acids. V shed 0 bases and J shed 4 bases, with 9 bases lying between them. The DNA for the CDR3 is TGTGCCACCAGCAGAGATAACCCTGGTAATGAAAAACTGTTTTTT. Amino acids: CATSRDNPGNEKLFF.

V is TRBV4-3 and J is TRBJ2-2; 10 bases align to TRBD2. V gave up 0 bases and J gave up 9 bases; unmatched junction bases: 4. Germline CDR1 and CDR2: LGHNA and YSLEER. The CDR3 is 15 amino acids. CDR3 residues: CASSQEAGGSRELFF. The CDR3 nucleotides read TGCGCCAGCAGCCAAGAAGCGGGGGGGTCCCGGGAGCTGTTTTTT.

V and J are TRBV20-1 and TRBJ2-3; D call uncertain. Per germline, CDR1 DFQATT and CDR2 SNEGSKA (reference sequence). V shed 2 bases and J shed 5 bases, with 5 bases lying between them. The length of the CDR3 is 11 residues. The CDR3 here is CSARWVDTQYF. As DNA, the CDR3 is TGCAGTGCTAGATGGGTAGATACGCAGTATTTT.

This clone appeared once. The chain carries TRBV29-1 and TRBJ2-7; 7 bases line up with TRBD1. This CDR3 is 13 amino acids long. The germline V gene has CDR1 SQVTM and CDR2 ANQGSEA. V trimming: 2 bases; J trimming: 3 bases; junction bases outside the gene matches: 4. Here the CDR3 reads CSVERQGDYEQYF. CDR3 nucleotide sequence: TGCAGCGTTGAACGACAGGGAGACTACGAGCAGTACTTC.

This clone has more than one count but fewer than ten. The chain joins TRBV19 to TRBJ2-1, with a tentative D call TRBD2 (6 bases). CDR3 length: 15 amino acids. V lost 3 bases and J lost 1, with 10 bases in between. Germline CDR1 is LNHDA and CDR2 is SQIVND (reference sequence). Written as DNA, the CDR3 is TGTGCCAGTAGTATGGGACTCAATTCCTACAATGAGCAGTTCTTC. The encoded protein is CASSMGLNSYNEQFF. Using reference TRBV19 and TRBJ2-1 for the parts outside the CDR3, the full variable domain is DGGITQSPKYLFRKEGQNVTLSCEQNLNHDAMYWYRQDPGQGLRLIYYSQIVNDFQKGDIAEGYSVSREKKESFPLTVTSAQKNPTAFYLCASSMGLNSYNEQFFGPGTRLTVL.

This chain links TRBV7-2 with TRBJ1-2, with no clear D. Germline CDR1 reads SGHTA; CDR2 reads FQGNSA. The CDR3 extends over 13 amino acids. The V and J ends lost 1 base and 6 bases respectively, with 9 bases between them. The CDR3: CASSLGRVDGYTF. DNA of the CDR3: TGTGCCAGCAGCTTAGGGAGGGTCGATGGCTACACCTTC.

The rearrangement joins TRBV7-9 to TRBJ2-6; D is undetermined. The V end lost 6 bases, the J end lost 0 bases, and 9 bases lay between the germline ends. The CDR3 totals 15 residues. Per germline, CDR1 SEHNR and CDR2 FQNEAQ (reference sequence). CDR3 coding DNA: TGTGCCAGCAGACTTTCGGGCTCTGGGGCCAACGTCCTGACTTTC. Translated, it gives CASRLSGSGANVLTF.

V gene TRBV28 combines with J gene TRBJ1-2, with a tentative D call TRBD1 (6 bases). The CDR3 length is 13 residues. The V end lost 4 bases, the J end lost 5 bases, and 11 bases lay between the germline ends. Germline CDR1 and CDR2: MDHEN and SYDVKM. The CDR3 spells CASSWTAIYGYTF. The CDR3 nucleotides read TGTGCCAGCAGTTGGACAGCAATATATGGCTACACCTTC.